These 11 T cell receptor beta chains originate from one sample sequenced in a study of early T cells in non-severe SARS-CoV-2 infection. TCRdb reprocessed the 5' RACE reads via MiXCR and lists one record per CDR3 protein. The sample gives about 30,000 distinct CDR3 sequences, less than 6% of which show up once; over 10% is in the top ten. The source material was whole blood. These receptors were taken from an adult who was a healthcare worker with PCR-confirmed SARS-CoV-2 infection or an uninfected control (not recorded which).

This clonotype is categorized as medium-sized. DNA of the CDR3: TGTGCCAGCAGCCACGGGACCTTCTCCTACGAGCAGTACTTC. Translated: CASSHGTFSYEQYF. V and J are TRBV3-1 and TRBJ2-7, with D perhaps assigned TRBD1 or TRBD2 (5 bases each). The V gene lost 3 bases and the J gene lost 0 bases, with 9 bases spanning the gap. Germline assignment: CDR1 LGHDT and CDR2 YNNKEL (reference sequence). The CDR3 totals 14 residues.

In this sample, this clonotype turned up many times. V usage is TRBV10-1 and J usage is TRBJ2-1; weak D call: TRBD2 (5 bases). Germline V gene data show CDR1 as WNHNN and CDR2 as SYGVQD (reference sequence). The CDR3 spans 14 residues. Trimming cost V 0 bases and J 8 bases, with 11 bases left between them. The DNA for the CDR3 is TGCGCCAGCAGTGAGTCTTTCGGGAACCATGAGCAGTTCTTC. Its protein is CASSESFGNHEQFF.

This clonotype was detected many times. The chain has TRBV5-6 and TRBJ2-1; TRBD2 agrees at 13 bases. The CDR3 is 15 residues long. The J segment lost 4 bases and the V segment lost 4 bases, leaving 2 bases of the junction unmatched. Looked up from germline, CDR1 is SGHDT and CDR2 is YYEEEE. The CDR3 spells CASSRGLAGYNEQFF. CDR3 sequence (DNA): TGTGCCAGCAGCAGGGGACTAGCGGGGTACAATGAGCAGTTCTTC.

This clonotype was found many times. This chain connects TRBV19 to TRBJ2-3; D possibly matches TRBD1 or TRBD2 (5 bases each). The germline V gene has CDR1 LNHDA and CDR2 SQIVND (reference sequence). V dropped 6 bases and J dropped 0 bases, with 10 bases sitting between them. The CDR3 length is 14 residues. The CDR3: CASRSWGSTDTQYF. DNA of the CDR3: TGTGCCAGTAGGTCATGGGGGAGCACAGATACGCAGTATTTT. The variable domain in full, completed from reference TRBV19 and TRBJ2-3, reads DGGITQSPKYLFRKEGQNVTLSCEQNLNHDAMYWYRQDPGQGLRLIYYSQIVNDFQKGDIAEGYSVSREKKESFPLTVTSAQKNPTAFYLCASRSWGSTDTQYFGPGTRLTVL.

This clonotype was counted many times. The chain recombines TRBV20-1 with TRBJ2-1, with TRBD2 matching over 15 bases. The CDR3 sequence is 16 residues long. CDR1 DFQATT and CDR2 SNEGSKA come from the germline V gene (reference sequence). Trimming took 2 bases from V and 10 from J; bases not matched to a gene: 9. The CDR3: CSARPGLAGGTREQFF. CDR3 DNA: TGCAGTGCTAGACCGGGACTAGCGGGGGGAACGAGGGAGCAGTTCTTC.

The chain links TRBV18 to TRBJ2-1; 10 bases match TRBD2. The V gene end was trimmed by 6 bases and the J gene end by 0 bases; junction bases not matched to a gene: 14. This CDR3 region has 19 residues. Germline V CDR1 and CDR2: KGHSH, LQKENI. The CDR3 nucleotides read TGTGCCAGCTCCGGCGTCGATAGCGGGGGGCCAAGCTCCTACAATGAGCAGTTCTTC. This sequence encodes CASSGVDSGGPSSYNEQFF.

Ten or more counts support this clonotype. The CDR3 loop reads CASSSAAGEIYGYTF. The CDR3 DNA is TGTGCCAGCAGTTCCGCAGCAGGAGAGATCTATGGCTACACCTTC. V gene TRBV13 combines with J gene TRBJ1-2; D is ambiguous. CDR1 PRHDT and CDR2 FYEKMQ come from the germline V gene (reference sequence). The V end lost 6 bases, the J end lost 4 bases, and 18 bases lay between the germline ends. This CDR3 is built from 15 residues.

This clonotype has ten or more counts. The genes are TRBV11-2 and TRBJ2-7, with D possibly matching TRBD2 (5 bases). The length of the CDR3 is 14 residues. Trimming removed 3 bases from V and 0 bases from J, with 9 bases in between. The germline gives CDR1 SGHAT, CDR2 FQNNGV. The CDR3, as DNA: TGTGCCAGCAGCTTCCCGGGGAGCTCCTACGAGCAGTACTTC. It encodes CASSFPGSSYEQYF.

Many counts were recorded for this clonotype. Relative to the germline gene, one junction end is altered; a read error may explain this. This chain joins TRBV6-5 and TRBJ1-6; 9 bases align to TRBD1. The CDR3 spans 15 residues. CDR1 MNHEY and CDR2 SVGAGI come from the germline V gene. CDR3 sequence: CASSLGQGANSPLHF. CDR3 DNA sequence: TGTGCCAGCAGTTTGGGACAGGGTGCAAATTCACCCCTCCATTTT.

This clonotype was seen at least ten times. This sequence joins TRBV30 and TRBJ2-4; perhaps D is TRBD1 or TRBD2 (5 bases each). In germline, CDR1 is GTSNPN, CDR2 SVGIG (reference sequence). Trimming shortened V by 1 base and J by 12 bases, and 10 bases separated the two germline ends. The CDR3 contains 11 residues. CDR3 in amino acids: CAWSAEGTQYF. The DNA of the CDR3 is TGTGCCTGGAGTGCGGAAGGGACTCAGTACTTC.

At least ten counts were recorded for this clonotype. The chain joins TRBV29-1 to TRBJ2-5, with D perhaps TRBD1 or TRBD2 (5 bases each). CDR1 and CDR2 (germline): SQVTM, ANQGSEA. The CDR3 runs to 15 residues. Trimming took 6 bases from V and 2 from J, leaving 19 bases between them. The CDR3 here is CSVGDGRRRQETQYF. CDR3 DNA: TGCAGCGTGGGGGACGGTCGGCGGAGACAAGAGACCCAGTACTTC.